This T cell receptor (beta chain) was identified in a study of cytomegalovirus exposure and HLA in healthy donors. Concerning this clone itself: Its matching antigen is unknown.

Study-level results: Association with HLA alleles at 0.05 false discovery rate was found for roughly 17,000 TCR beta sequences in a later analysis.

The germline gives CDR1 MDHEN, CDR2 SYDVKM. This CDR3 region has 14 residues. V gave up 1 base and J gave up 2 bases, with 8 bases separating them. With 60 Vbeta and 13 Jbeta primers, the PCR was carried out. Sequencing used immunoSEQ multiplex PCR; TCRdb keeps in-frame clones, though not all of them. The sample totals tens of thousands of clones; its top ten clones hold roughly 3.5%. The chain joins TRBV28 to TRBJ1-2; D remains unclear. Sequenced material: PBMCs. The TCR sequence derives from a woman in her forties in good health and CMV-seropositive. This CDR3 reads CASSLLAGNYGYTF. CDR3 bases: TGTGCCAGCAGTTTATTGGCGGGAAACTATGGCTACACCTTC.